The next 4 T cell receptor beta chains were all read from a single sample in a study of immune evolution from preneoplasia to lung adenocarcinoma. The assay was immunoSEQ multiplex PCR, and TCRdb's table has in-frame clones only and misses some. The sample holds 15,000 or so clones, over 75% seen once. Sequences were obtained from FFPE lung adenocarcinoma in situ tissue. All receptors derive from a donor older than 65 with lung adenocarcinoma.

CDR3 amino acids: CASSWEPTGDEQYF. CDR3 nucleotide sequence: TGCGCCAGCAGCTGGGAACCGACAGGGGACGAGCAGTACTTC. The gene calls are TRBV5-1 and TRBJ2-7; 8 bases agree with TRBD1. J lost 5 bases, V lost 3 bases, and 7 bases had no gene match. This CDR3 is 14 amino acids long. Germline V gives CDR1 SGHRS, CDR2 YFSETQ.

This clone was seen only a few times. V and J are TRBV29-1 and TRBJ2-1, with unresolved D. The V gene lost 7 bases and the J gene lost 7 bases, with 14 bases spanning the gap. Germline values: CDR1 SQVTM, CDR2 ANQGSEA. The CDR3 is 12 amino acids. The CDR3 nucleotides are TGCAGCGCCGGACCAAGCTGGAATGAGCAGTTCTTC. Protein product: CSAGPSWNEQFF.

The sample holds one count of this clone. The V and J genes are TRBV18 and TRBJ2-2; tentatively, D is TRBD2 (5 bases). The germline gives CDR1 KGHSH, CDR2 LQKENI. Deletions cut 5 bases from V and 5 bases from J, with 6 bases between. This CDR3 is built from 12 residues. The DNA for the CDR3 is TGTGCCAGCTCAGGCGGGACCGGGGAGCTGTTTTTT. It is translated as CASSGGTGELFF. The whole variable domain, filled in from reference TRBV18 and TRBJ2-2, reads NAGVMQNPRHLVRRRGQEARLRCSPMKGHSHVYWYRQLPEEGLKFMVYLQKENIIDESGMPKERFSAEFPKEGPSILRIQQVVRGDSAAYFCASSGGTGELFFGEGSRLTVL.

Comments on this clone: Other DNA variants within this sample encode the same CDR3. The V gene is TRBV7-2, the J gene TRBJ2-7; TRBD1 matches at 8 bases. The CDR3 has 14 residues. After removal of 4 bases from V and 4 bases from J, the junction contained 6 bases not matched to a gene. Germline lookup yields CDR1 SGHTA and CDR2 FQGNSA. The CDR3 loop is CASSSDRGGYEQYF. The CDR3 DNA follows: TGTGCCAGCAGCTCAGACAGGGGAGGATACGAGCAGTACTTC.